This TCR beta chain was observed in a study of T cells after yellow fever vaccination. TCRdb reprocessed the 5' RACE reads via MiXCR and lists one record per CDR3 protein. The sample lists around 360,000 distinct CDR3 sequences, 11% occurring once. The study, taken as a whole, reports: A weaker but faster secondary response was observed, peaking on day 5 versus 15.

Concerning this clonotype: What it binds is unknown.

The specimen was PBMCs, collected on the day of the first yellow fever vaccination. This TCR came from a man in his late teens or twenties who received the YFV17D yellow fever vaccine.

The CDR3 DNA sequence: TGTGCCAGCAGTCCCACCAGGGGCTTGGAGCAGTTCTTC. Translating it yields CASSPTRGLEQFF. The chain combines TRBV6-1 with TRBJ2-1; tentative D call: TRBD1 (6 bases). Germline CDR1 MNHNS, CDR2 SASEGT. The CDR3 has 13 amino acids. Trimming removed 5 bases from V and 10 bases from J, with 15 bases in between.